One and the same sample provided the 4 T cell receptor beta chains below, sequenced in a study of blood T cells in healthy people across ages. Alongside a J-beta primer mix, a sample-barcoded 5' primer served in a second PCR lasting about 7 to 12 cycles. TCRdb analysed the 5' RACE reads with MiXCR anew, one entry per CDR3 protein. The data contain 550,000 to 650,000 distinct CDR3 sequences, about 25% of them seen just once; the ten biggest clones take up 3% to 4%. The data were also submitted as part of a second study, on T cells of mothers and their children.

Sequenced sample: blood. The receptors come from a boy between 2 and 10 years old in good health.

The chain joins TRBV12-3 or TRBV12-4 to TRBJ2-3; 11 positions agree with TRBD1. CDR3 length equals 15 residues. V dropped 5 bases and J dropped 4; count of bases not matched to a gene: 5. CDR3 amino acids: CASSKGTGGPDTQYF. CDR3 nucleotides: TGTGCCAGCAGTAAGGGGACAGGGGGACCAGATACGCAGTATTTT.

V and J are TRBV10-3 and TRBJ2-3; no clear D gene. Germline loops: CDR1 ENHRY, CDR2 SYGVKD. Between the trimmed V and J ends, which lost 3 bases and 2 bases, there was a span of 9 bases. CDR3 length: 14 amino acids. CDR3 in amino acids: CAISDLSNTDTQYF. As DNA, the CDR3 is TGTGCCATCAGTGACCTCTCGAACACAGATACGCAGTATTTT.

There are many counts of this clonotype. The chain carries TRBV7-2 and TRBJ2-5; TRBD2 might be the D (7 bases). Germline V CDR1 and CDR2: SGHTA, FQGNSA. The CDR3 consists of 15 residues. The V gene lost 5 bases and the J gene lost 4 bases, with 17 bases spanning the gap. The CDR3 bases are TGTGCCAGCAGCCTCCGGGGGGCAGGCGGAGAGACCCAGTACTTC. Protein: CASSLRGAGGETQYF. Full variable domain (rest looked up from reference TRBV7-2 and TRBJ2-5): GAGVSQSPSNKVTEKGKDVELRCDPISGHTALYWYRQSLGQGLEFLIYFQGNSAPDKSGLPSDRFSAERTGGSVSTLTIQRTQQEDSAVYLCASSLRGAGGETQYFGPGTRLLVL.

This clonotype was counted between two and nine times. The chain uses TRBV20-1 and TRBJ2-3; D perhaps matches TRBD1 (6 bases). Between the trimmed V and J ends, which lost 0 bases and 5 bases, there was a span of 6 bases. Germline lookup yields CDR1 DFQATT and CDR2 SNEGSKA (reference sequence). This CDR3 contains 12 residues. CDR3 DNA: TGCAGTGCTAGAGAAGGGGGAGATACGCAGTATTTT. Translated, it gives CSAREGGDTQYF.